Following are 25 T cell receptor beta chains from one sample sequenced in a study of T-cell reconstitution after alpha-beta-depleted transplantation in children. Using unique molecular identifiers, the investigators prepared the TCRbeta library. TCRdb re-analysed the PCR reads in MiXCR, keeping a single row per CDR3 protein. The table records 750,000 to 950,000 distinct CDR3 sequences, 15% to 20% of them present only once. The input for sequencing was PBMCs, mostly from graft donor cells, taken 360 days after TCRalphabeta/CD19-depleted stem cell transplant. The receptors stem from a male patient aged 5 to 17 who had a stem cell transplant for acute lymphoblastic leukemia, so the T cells may come from the graft donor.

J is TRBJ2-3 and V is TRBV5-1, with a tentative D call TRBD1 (6 bases). Looked up from germline, CDR1 is SGHRS and CDR2 is YFSETQ. Trimming took 5 bases from V and 1 from J, leaving 11 bases between them. CDR3 size: 14 residues. CDR3 DNA sequence: TGCGCCAGCAGGCGACAGGCTCGCACAGATACGCAGTATTTT. Encoded protein: CASRRQARTDTQYF. The full variable domain, its missing parts supplied by reference TRBV5-1 and TRBJ2-3, is KAGVTQTPRYLIKTRGQQVTLSCSPISGHRSVSWYQQTPGQGLQFLFEYFSETQRNKGNFPGRFSGRQFSNSRSEMNVSTLELGDSALYLCASRRQARTDTQYFGPGTRLTVL.

The chain links TRBV24-1 to TRBJ2-3, with a possible D match to TRBD2 (6 bases). The germline V gene encodes CDR1 KGHDR and CDR2 SFDVKD. Trimming left V 9 bases short and J 4 bases short, with 13 bases between. This CDR3 comprises 13 residues. The CDR3, as DNA: TGTGCCACCGAGGACCCGGGGGCAGATACGCAGTATTTT. Its protein product is CATEDPGADTQYF.

This clonotype was seen many times. The gene calls are TRBV29-1 and TRBJ1-3; a weak D match, TRBD1 (5 bases). From germline, CDR1 is SQVTM and CDR2 ANQGSEA. V was pared by 7 bases and J by 4 bases, with 20 bases between. The CDR3 loop spans 15 amino acids. The CDR3 loop is CSAGNRAPKGNTIYF. The CDR3 DNA is TGCAGCGCAGGGAACCGGGCTCCGAAAGGAAACACCATATATTTT.

This clonotype has a handful of counts. The CDR3 loop is CAIRNSGRTDTQYF. In DNA form, the CDR3 reads TGTGCCATCAGGAATAGCGGTCGCACAGATACGCAGTATTTT. The chain carries TRBV10-3 and TRBJ2-3, with a tentative D call TRBD2 (6 bases). This CDR3 is 14 amino acids long. CDR1 ENHRY and CDR2 SYGVKD come from the germline V gene. V lost 6 bases to trimming and J lost 1 base, with 11 bases between them.

The DNA of the CDR3 is TGTGCCAGCAGCCCCGGGCGGGAGGCAAACATTCAGTACTTC. Its protein is CASSPGREANIQYF. This rearrangement joins TRBV5-5 to TRBJ2-4; 8 bases agree with TRBD2. The J segment lost 6 bases and the V segment lost 4 bases, leaving 6 bases of the junction unmatched. Germline CDR1 SGHKS, CDR2 YYEKEE (reference sequence). The CDR3 has 14 residues.

This chain uses TRBV5-5 with TRBJ2-7; 7 positions agree with TRBD1. With V trimmed by 4 bases and J by 1 base, 8 bases remained unmatched. The CDR3 runs to 15 residues. The germline CDR1 and CDR2 sequences are SGHKS and YYEKEE (reference sequence). The CDR3 spells CASSRPGQISYEQYF. CDR3 DNA: TGTGCCAGCAGCCGGCCGGGACAGATTTCCTACGAGCAGTACTTC.

The chain links TRBV27 to TRBJ2-7; 15 nucleotides line up with TRBD2. V shed 7 bases and J 3 bases; nucleotides not matched to a gene: 19. CDR1 MNHEY and CDR2 SMNVEV come from the germline V gene (reference sequence). The length of the CDR3 is 20 residues. The chain's CDR3 is CASIVLRRGLAGGGGYEQYF. CDR3 in DNA: TGTGCCAGCATAGTTCTACGCAGGGGACTAGCGGGAGGAGGAGGCTACGAGCAGTACTTC.

This clonotype was detected a few times. The chain uses TRBV20-1 and TRBJ1-6; perhaps TRBD1 as D (5 bases). Per the germline V gene, CDR1 is DFQATT and CDR2 is SNEGSKA (reference sequence). V lost 5 bases, J lost 9 bases, and 20 bases lay in between. This CDR3 has 15 residues. CDR3 amino acids: CSAASGTLYRSPLHF. The CDR3 bases are TGCAGTGCTGCCTCCGGGACTCTTTACCGTTCACCCCTCCACTTT.

V is TRBV6-1 and J is TRBJ2-1; unclear D gene. The CDR3 consists of 17 residues. Germline CDR1 and CDR2: MNHNS and SASEGT. Trimming left V 2 bases short and J 9 bases short, with 23 bases between. The CDR3 loop is CASSEKARWSLMGEQFF. In DNA form, the CDR3 reads TGTGCCAGCAGTGAAAAGGCTAGATGGTCCCTAATGGGTGAGCAGTTCTTC.

This clonotype appeared many times. This chain joins TRBV27 and TRBJ1-1; D is possibly TRBD1 (6 bases). Germline lookup yields CDR1 MNHEY and CDR2 SMNVEV (reference sequence). V gave up 6 bases and J gave up 0 bases, with 11 bases separating them. This CDR3 spans 14 amino acids. CDR3 sequence: CASRNGQMNTEAFF. DNA of the CDR3: TGTGCCAGCAGAAACGGACAGATGAACACTGAAGCTTTCTTT.

This clonotype was observed a few times. The chain uses TRBV5-8 and TRBJ2-5; a possible D gene is TRBD2 (5 bases). Germline V gene lookup returns CDR1 SGHTS and CDR2 YDEGEE. V shed 0 bases and J shed 7 bases, with 19 bases lying between them. The CDR3 covers 16 residues. CDR3 amino acids: CASSLDEAYRGGTQYF. CDR3 bases: TGTGCCAGCAGCTTGGATGAGGCCTATAGAGGAGGGACCCAGTACTTC.

In this sample, this clonotype turned up a few times. CDR3 residues: CASSPGLAGLKNEQFF. In nucleotides, the CDR3 is TGCGCCAGCAGCCCCGGACTAGCGGGATTGAAGAATGAGCAGTTCTTC. V usage is TRBV5-1 and J usage is TRBJ2-1, with TRBD2 matching over 12 bases. V shed 4 bases and J 7 bases; nucleotides not matched to a gene: 9. This CDR3 region has 16 residues. The germline V gene has CDR1 SGHRS and CDR2 YFSETQ.

This clonotype was observed a handful of times. The chain links TRBV7-2 to TRBJ2-7; TRBD2 agrees at 8 bases. Trimming removed 3 bases from V and 7 bases from J; junction bases left unmatched: 8. This CDR3 region has 14 residues. CDR1 SGHTA and CDR2 FQGNSA come from the germline V gene. The CDR3 protein is CASSFPAGVGEQYF. CDR3 sequence (DNA): TGTGCCAGCAGCTTTCCAGCGGGAGTAGGGGAGCAGTACTTC.

This clonotype appeared a few times. The chain employs TRBV6-1 and TRBJ1-4; 7 positions agree with TRBD1. The germline CDR1 and CDR2 sequences are MNHNS and SASEGT. V lost 10 bases to trimming and J lost 0 bases; unmatched junction nucleotides: 11. The CDR3 is made up of 16 amino acids. The CDR3, as DNA: TGTGCCACCAAGGGACAGCGAAAAGCAACTAATGAAAAACTGTTTTTT. Its translation is CATKGQRKATNEKLFF.

V is TRBV11-2 and J is TRBJ2-1, with 7 bases aligning to TRBD1. The ends lost 5 bases at V and 0 bases at J; junction bases unmatched: 7. Per germline, CDR1 SGHAT and CDR2 FQNNGV. The CDR3 is made up of 16 amino acids. The CDR3 protein is CASSRARDSSYNEQFF. DNA for the CDR3: TGTGCCAGCAGCCGGGCCCGGGACAGCTCCTACAATGAGCAGTTCTTC.

This clonotype turned up a few times. V gene TRBV7-9 combines with J gene TRBJ1-4; D not certain. The CDR3 contains 14 residues. Germline-derived CDR1 and CDR2 are SEHNR and FQNEAQ (reference sequence). Trimming left V 5 bases short and J 7 bases short, with 14 bases between. Here the CDR3 reads CASSPGSWGEKLFF. CDR3 DNA sequence: TGTGCCAGCAGCCCGGGCTCTTGGGGTGAAAAACTGTTTTTT.

The chain links TRBV5-1 to TRBJ1-3; D is uncertain. The CDR3 has 14 residues. From germline, CDR1 is SGHRS and CDR2 YFSETQ. Trimming pared 4 bases from V and 4 bases from J, leaving 12 bases between. The CDR3 loop is CASSRRAGGNTIYF. Written as DNA, the CDR3 is TGCGCCAGCAGCAGAAGGGCGGGAGGAAACACCATATATTTT.

This clonotype has more than one count but fewer than ten. V usage is TRBV12-3 or TRBV12-4 and J usage is TRBJ1-1; a weak D match, TRBD1 (5 bases). This CDR3 region has 12 residues. V dropped 11 bases and J dropped 5 bases, with 15 bases sitting between them. The CDR3 loop is CAGVSGGTEAFF. The DNA for the CDR3 is TGTGCCGGTGTTTCCGGGGGGACTGAAGCTTTCTTT.

This clonotype was observed at least ten times. The chain joins TRBV12-3 or TRBV12-4 to TRBJ1-1; no clear D gene. V shed 5 bases and J shed 4 bases, with 17 bases lying between them. This CDR3 spans 15 amino acids. CDR3: CASSLSLSGSTEAFF. As DNA, the CDR3 is TGTGCCAGCAGTCTTAGTTTATCTGGGTCCACTGAAGCTTTCTTT.

This clonotype showed up many times. This chain uses TRBV20-1 with TRBJ2-7; 15 bases are a match to TRBD2. The germline V gene has CDR1 DFQATT and CDR2 SNEGSKA (reference sequence). The CDR3 is 15 residues long. The trim removed 3 bases at V and 2 bases at J, leaving 2 bases unmatched. This CDR3 reads CSARGTSGRPYEQYF. DNA for the CDR3: TGCAGTGCTAGGGGGACTAGCGGGAGGCCCTACGAGCAGTACTTC.

This clonotype was seen only once. V and J are TRBV11-1 and TRBJ1-2; maybe TRBD1 (6 bases). The ends were cut back, 0 bases at V and 6 bases at J, with 14 bases in the middle. Germline CDR1 and CDR2: SGHAT and FQDESV (reference sequence). The CDR3 sequence is 15 residues long. This chain's CDR3 is CASSLAQTGVDGYTF. CDR3 sequence (DNA): TGTGCCAGCAGCTTAGCCCAGACAGGTGTAGATGGCTACACCTTC.

This clonotype was picked up a small number of times. The chain couples TRBV12-3 or TRBV12-4 to TRBJ2-2; TRBD1 matches 7 bases. The CDR3 length is 18 residues. The J segment lost 5 bases and the V segment lost 3 bases, leaving 15 bases of the junction unmatched. The CDR3 region has the DNA TGTGCCAGCAGTTTTTATACCCTCGACAGGGAGAGGACCGGGGAGCTGTTTTTT. Residues: CASSFYTLDRERTGELFF.

The chain combines TRBV5-4 with TRBJ1-1; D is undetermined. The CDR3 consists of 14 residues. V was trimmed by 2 bases and J by 8 bases, leaving 16 bases between them. In germline, CDR1 is SGHNT, CDR2 YYREEE (reference sequence). For the CDR3, the DNA is TGTGCCAGCAGCTTCCGGACGGGAACGGGAGAAGCTTTCTTT. It translates to CASSFRTGTGEAFF.

The chain joins TRBV3-1 to TRBJ2-5, with D uncertain. The CDR3 is 18 residues long. V was shortened by 0 bases and J by 5 bases, with 22 bases between the two germline ends. Germline V gives CDR1 LGHDT, CDR2 YNNKEL (reference sequence). Written as DNA, the CDR3 is TGTGCCAGCAGCCAAGACTTGGCGGCCCCTCCATCTAGGGAGACCCAGTACTTC. This sequence encodes CASSQDLAAPPSRETQYF.

This clonotype has a handful of counts. The J gene is TRBJ1-4, the V gene TRBV30; D uncertain. V was shortened by 5 bases and J by 8 bases, with 15 bases between the two germline ends. The CDR3 is 13 residues long. The germline V gene has CDR1 GTSNPN and CDR2 SVGIG (reference sequence). CDR3 bases: TGTGCCTGGGCCCACTCCCGGGTGGAAAAACTGTTTTTT. Its translation: CAWAHSRVEKLFF.